Following are 14 T cell receptor beta chains from one sample sequenced in a study of a mutant IDH1 vaccine in newly diagnosed glioma. Sequencing used immunoSEQ multiplex PCR; TCRdb keeps in-frame clones, though not all of them. The sample has 30,000 to 40,000 clones, around three quarters seen once. Time point indicated: week 35, safety follow-up. It was 300 ug of mutant IDH1 20-mer peptide that made up each vaccine dose, given with topical imiquimod. Their antigens are not known. The material sequenced was PBMCs, taken from a glioma patient whose treatment included an IDH1 peptide vaccine. The origin of the receptors is a man in his forties with glioma. Some clones in this sample may be carry-over from other donors' samples.

The rearrangement uses TRBV30 and TRBJ1-3; no clear D gene. Trimming removed 4 bases at V and 4 bases at J, with 14 bases between. Germline values: CDR1 GTSNPN, CDR2 SVGIG (reference sequence). The length of the CDR3 is 14 residues. CDR3 residues: CAWNRGELGNTIYF. In nucleotides, the CDR3 is TGTGCCTGGAACCGAGGAGAACTAGGAAACACCATATATTTT.

CDR3 region: CASSIEGRKAQHF. The DNA of the CDR3 is TGTGCCAGTAGTATAGAGGGGAGAAAGGCCCAGCATTTT. The chain links TRBV19 to TRBJ1-5, with no clear D. Per germline, CDR1 LNHDA and CDR2 SQIVND (reference sequence). V lost 0 bases to trimming and J lost 11 bases, with 11 bases between them. This CDR3 is built from 13 residues. Full variable domain (missing parts from reference TRBV19 and TRBJ1-5): DGGITQSPKYLFRKEGQNVTLSCEQNLNHDAMYWYRQDPGQGLRLIYYSQIVNDFQKGDIAEGYSVSREKKESFPLTVTSAQKNPTAFYLCASSIEGRKAQHFGDGTRLSIL.

This rearrangement joins TRBV19 to TRBJ1-5; D is undetermined. CDR3 size: 16 residues. The V and J ends lost 3 bases and 3 bases respectively, with 15 bases between them. Per the germline V gene, CDR1 is LNHDA and CDR2 is SQIVND (reference sequence). CDR3 protein: CASSIGGWRNNQPQHF. The CDR3 DNA is TGTGCCAGTAGTATCGGAGGGTGGAGGAACAATCAGCCCCAGCATTTT.

The chain carries TRBV5-4 and TRBJ2-3, with 10 bases fitting TRBD2. Trimming removed 4 bases from V and 1 base from J; junction bases left unmatched: 6. Germline-derived CDR1 and CDR2 are SGHNT and YYREEE (reference sequence). The CDR3 totals 16 residues. CDR3 protein: CASSPGTSERTDTQYF. CDR3 sequence (DNA): TGTGCCAGCAGCCCCGGGACTAGCGAACGCACAGATACGCAGTATTTT.

J is TRBJ2-7 and V is TRBV18, with unresolved D. This CDR3 has 15 residues. Looked up from germline, CDR1 is KGHSH and CDR2 is LQKENI. V lost 3 bases and J lost 3, with 15 bases in between. The CDR3 DNA is TGTGCCAGCTCACCTCGTGGAGCCCGTGTCTACGAGCAGTACTTC. It yields the protein CASSPRGARVYEQYF.

This rearrangement joins TRBV30 to TRBJ1-1; 7 nucleotides align to TRBD1. This CDR3 has 14 residues. Germline values: CDR1 GTSNPN, CDR2 SVGIG (reference sequence). J gave up 7 bases and V 3 bases, and 11 bases lay outside the gene matches. The CDR3 is CAWRPGQPYNEAFF. The CDR3 region has the DNA TGTGCCTGGAGGCCGGGACAGCCCTATAATGAAGCTTTCTTT.

This chain connects TRBV11-2 to TRBJ1-5; 9 bases fit TRBD1. This CDR3 contains 14 residues. V was clipped by 5 bases and J by 6 bases; unmatched bases: 5. Per the germline V gene, CDR1 is SGHAT and CDR2 is FQNNGV. CDR3 sequence reads: CASSRGQGGQPQHF. The CDR3 DNA reads TGTGCCAGCAGCAGGGGACAGGGTGGTCAGCCCCAGCATTTT.

This chain uses TRBV7-6 with TRBJ2-5, with D possibly matching TRBD1 (6 bases). The CDR3 is 14 residues long. Germline loops: CDR1 SGHVS, CDR2 FNYEAQ. The V gene lost 1 base and the J gene lost 1 base, with 7 bases spanning the gap. This CDR3 is CASSLGTAQETQYF. The CDR3 bases are TGTGCCAGCAGCTTAGGGACAGCCCAAGAGACCCAGTACTTC.

The chain combines TRBV10-3 with TRBJ1-6; possible D gene TRBD1, 5 bases. The V gene's germline CDR1 is ENHRY and CDR2 SYGVKD. The CDR3 totals 15 residues. Deletions cut 4 bases from V and 5 bases from J, with 12 bases between. Written as DNA, the CDR3 is TGTGCCATCAGTGCTCTGGGGCAGGATAATTCACCCCTCCACTTT. This translates into CAISALGQDNSPLHF.

The J gene is TRBJ1-4, the V gene TRBV5-5; D is possibly TRBD1 (6 bases). V was trimmed by 3 bases and J by 3 bases, leaving 9 bases between them. The CDR3 runs to 14 residues. Germline V gene lookup returns CDR1 SGHKS and CDR2 YYEKEE (reference sequence). The CDR3 coding sequence is TGTGCCAGCAGCTGGGGGGCAGCTAATGAAAAACTGTTTTTT. Protein sequence: CASSWGAANEKLFF.

Here the CDR3 reads CASSFGVQGHGELFF. The CDR3 nucleotides are TGTGCCAGCAGCTTTGGAGTACAGGGTCACGGGGAGCTGTTTTTT. The chain carries TRBV5-4 and TRBJ2-2; D is possibly TRBD1 (6 bases). The CDR3 sequence is 15 residues long. Germline-derived CDR1 and CDR2 are SGHNT and YYREEE (reference sequence). Trimming removed 2 bases at V and 7 bases at J, with 15 bases between.

The rearrangement uses TRBV18 and TRBJ1-1; TRBD1 agrees at 10 bases. The CDR3 loop spans 17 amino acids. V lost 1 base, J lost 10 bases, and 15 bases stayed unmatched. Per germline, CDR1 KGHSH and CDR2 LQKENI. The CDR3 here is CASSPQRSGPGTGVAFF. DNA of the CDR3: TGTGCCAGCTCACCACAAAGATCAGGACCCGGGACAGGGGTAGCTTTCTTT.

The gene calls are TRBV5-1 and TRBJ1-2; D is undetermined. Germline V gene data show CDR1 as SGHRS and CDR2 as YFSETQ. The CDR3 sequence is 14 residues long. V was cut by 0 bases and J by 6 bases, with 12 bases left in between. The CDR3: CASSLVGQRDGYTF. As DNA, the CDR3 is TGCGCCAGCAGCTTGGTTGGCCAGCGGGATGGCTACACCTTC. Variable domain in full (rest from reference TRBV5-1 and TRBJ1-2): KAGVTQTPRYLIKTRGQQVTLSCSPISGHRSVSWYQQTPGQGLQFLFEYFSETQRNKGNFPGRFSGRQFSNSRSEMNVSTLELGDSALYLCASSLVGQRDGYTFGSGTRLTVV.

This clone appeared a few times. V usage is TRBV7-9 and J usage is TRBJ2-1; TRBD1 might be the D (6 bases). CDR3 size: 15 residues. Germline CDR1 SEHNR, CDR2 FQNEAQ (reference sequence). The V end lost 7 bases, the J end lost 2 bases, and 15 bases lay between the germline ends. The CDR3, as DNA: TGTGCCAGCACCTCCGTGACAGGAACCTACAATGAGCAGTTCTTC. Amino acid sequence: CASTSVTGTYNEQFF.